This T cell receptor beta chain was obtained from a study of OX40 agonist ivuxolimab in advanced cancers. Measured with immunoSEQ multiplex PCR; TCRdb has only the in-frame clones, and not every one. The sample consists of fewer than 85,000 clones, 86% of them appearing once. The J segment lost 2 bases and the V segment lost 5 bases, leaving 8 bases of the junction unmatched. The CDR3 extends over 16 amino acids. Germline V lookup: CDR1 SGHRS, CDR2 YFSETQ. The chain carries TRBV5-1 and TRBJ2-2, with 8 bases lining up with TRBD1. The clonotype originates from an adult with an advanced solid tumor such as melanoma, head and neck, liver or kidney cancer. The source was CD4+ or CD8+ T cells sorted from blood, collected in a trial of the OX40 agonist ivuxolimab. The CDR3 reads CASRFTGGSNTGELFF. The CDR3 DNA is TGCGCCAGCAGGTTTACAGGGGGAAGTAACACCGGGGAGCTGTTTTTT.